This T cell receptor beta chain was found in a study of shared clonotypes between healthy human individuals. Study-wide context: Each donor's CD4 naive and CD4 memory cells filled three plates apiece, CD8 naive two, and CD8 memory one.

The naive CD8 subset, CD45RO-negative cells positively selected for CCR7, excluded terminally differentiated effector memory CD45RA+ cells. Trimming cost V 5 bases and J 5 bases; bases outside gene matches: 8. Germline V gene sequence: CDR1 SNHLY, CDR2 FYNNEI. The CDR3 covers 15 residues. Remarks on this clone: Antigen: not known.

Assay: immunoSEQ multiplex PCR; the TCRdb copy retains only in-frame clones and omits some. The sample carries hundreds of thousands of clones, over 90% recorded once. Study-level results: Shared across a few donors were around 5% of the naive CD4 clonotypes. Relative to their counterparts shared across all four donors, non-shared clonotypes exhibited diminished generation probabilities.

Sequencing was performed on naive CD8+ T cells sorted from blood. The genes are TRBV2 and TRBJ2-5; TRBD1 agrees at 10 bases. The clonotype comes from a man aged 30-40 years in good health. The CDR3 nucleotides are TGTGCCAGCAGTTGGACAGGGGGGCCCATGGAGACCCAGTACTTC. Protein: CASSWTGGPMETQYF.